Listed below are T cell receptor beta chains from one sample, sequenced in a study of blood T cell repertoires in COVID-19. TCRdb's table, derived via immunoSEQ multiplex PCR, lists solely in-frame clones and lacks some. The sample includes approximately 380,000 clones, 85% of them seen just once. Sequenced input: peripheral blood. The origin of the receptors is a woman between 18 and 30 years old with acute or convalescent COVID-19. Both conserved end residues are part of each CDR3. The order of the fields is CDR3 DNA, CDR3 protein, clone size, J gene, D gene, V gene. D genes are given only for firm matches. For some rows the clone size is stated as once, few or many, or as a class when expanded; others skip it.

CDR3nt: TGTGCCAGCAGCTCGGCTATTACAGGCGATGAGCAGTTCTTC
CDR3aa: CASSSAITGDEQFF
abundance: .
j_gene: TRBJ2-1
d_gene: .
v_gene: TRBV11-2

CDR3nt: TGCGCCAGCATAGCAGCTGGTACCACCGGGGAGCTGTTTTTT
CDR3aa: CASIAAGTTGELFF
abundance: .
j_gene: TRBJ2-2
d_gene: .
v_gene: TRBV5-1

CDR3nt: TGTGCCATCAGTGATCGAGACGGGAGGGCGGAATGTGAGCAGTTCTTC
CDR3aa: CAISDRDGRAECEQFF
abundance: .
j_gene: TRBJ2-1
d_gene: TRBD2
v_gene: TRBV10-3

CDR3nt: TGTGCCAGCAGCAAACAGGGGACGGGGACAGATACGCAGTATTTT
CDR3aa: CASSKQGTGTDTQYF
abundance: .
j_gene: TRBJ2-3
d_gene: TRBD1
v_gene: TRBV7-2

CDR3nt: TGTGCCAGCAGCTACCCCCTGGGAGATAATTCACCCCTCCACTTT
CDR3aa: CASSYPLGDNSPLHF
abundance: .
j_gene: TRBJ1-6
d_gene: .
v_gene: TRBV5-6

CDR3nt: TGTGCCAGCAAATACACCGGGACTAGCGATTACGAGCAGTACTTC
CDR3aa: CASKYTGTSDYEQYF
abundance: .
j_gene: TRBJ2-7
d_gene: TRBD2
v_gene: TRBV6-5

CDR3nt: TGTGCCAGTAGGCGGGGGGAAGTGAACACTGAAGCTTTCTTT
CDR3aa: CASRRGEVNTEAFF
abundance: .
j_gene: TRBJ1-1
d_gene: .
v_gene: TRBV19

CDR3nt: TGTGCCAGCGGGCGATTGCGGGAGTTCTCCTACAATGAGCAGTTCTTC
CDR3aa: CASGRLREFSYNEQFF
abundance: .
j_gene: TRBJ2-1
d_gene: TRBD2
v_gene: TRBV28

CDR3nt: TGTGCCAGCAGTGAAGGTCCTAGCGGGGCAAACACCGGGGAGCTGTTTTTT
CDR3aa: CASSEGPSGANTGELFF
abundance: many
j_gene: TRBJ2-2
d_gene: TRBD2
v_gene: TRBV2

CDR3nt: TGTGCCAGCAGCGGGACCCAATGGGGGAGGGCGGAGTATGGCTACACCTTC
CDR3aa: CASSGTQWGRAEYGYTF
abundance: .
j_gene: TRBJ1-2
d_gene: .
v_gene: TRBV9

CDR3nt: TGTGCCAGCAGCTTGGTGGGACAGGGGGTAAGTCAGCCCCAGCATTTT
CDR3aa: CASSLVGQGVSQPQHF
abundance: .
j_gene: TRBJ1-5
d_gene: TRBD1
v_gene: TRBV5-5

CDR3nt: TGTGCTAGTGGTTTGGACAGGGGGCCGGGCACCGGGGAGCTGTTTTTT
CDR3aa: CASGLDRGPGTGELFF
abundance: once
j_gene: TRBJ2-2
d_gene: TRBD1
v_gene: TRBV12-5

CDR3nt: TGTGCCAGCAGCCAAGTCGGGGGGCTAGCGACCCAGTACTTC
CDR3aa: CASSQVGGLATQYF
abundance: few
j_gene: TRBJ2-5
d_gene: .
v_gene: TRBV4-2

CDR3nt: TGTGCCAGCAGTTTGCAGGATTCAGATACGCAGTATTTT
CDR3aa: CASSLQDSDTQYF
abundance: .
j_gene: TRBJ2-3
d_gene: .
v_gene: TRBV28

CDR3nt: TGTGCCAGCAGTCGGACAGGGGATGAAAACACCATATATTTT
CDR3aa: CASSRTGDENTIYF
abundance: once
j_gene: TRBJ1-3
d_gene: TRBD1
v_gene: TRBV6-5

CDR3nt: TGTGCCAGTAGTCTCGGGACAGACTATGGCTACACCTTC
CDR3aa: CASSLGTDYGYTF
abundance: .
j_gene: TRBJ1-2
d_gene: TRBD1
v_gene: TRBV19

CDR3nt: TGCAGCGTTACCGGGACAGGGAACACTGAAGCTTTCTTT
CDR3aa: CSVTGTGNTEAFF
abundance: few
j_gene: TRBJ1-1
d_gene: TRBD1
v_gene: TRBV29-1

CDR3nt: TGTGGAGCACAGGGTCAGGCAACTAATGAAAAACTGTTTTTT
CDR3aa: CGAQGQATNEKLFF
abundance: .
j_gene: TRBJ1-4
d_gene: .
v_gene: TRBV6-5

CDR3nt: TGTGCCAGCGAGCCGGCAGGGAATACCGGGGAGCTGTTTTTT
CDR3aa: CASEPAGNTGELFF
abundance: .
j_gene: TRBJ2-2
d_gene: .
v_gene: TRBV6-5

CDR3nt: TGTGCCAGTAGTATAGATATGAGTACTGAAGCTTTCTTT
CDR3aa: CASSIDMSTEAFF
abundance: .
j_gene: TRBJ1-1
d_gene: .
v_gene: TRBV19

CDR3nt: TGCGCCAGCAGCTTGTCAGGTGTCATGAACACTGAAGCTTTCTTT
CDR3aa: CASSLSGVMNTEAFF
abundance: .
j_gene: TRBJ1-1
d_gene: .
v_gene: TRBV5-1

CDR3nt: TGTGCCAGCAGCGTAGAGGGGACTAGCGGACTCAATGAGCAGTTCTTC
CDR3aa: CASSVEGTSGLNEQFF
abundance: .
j_gene: TRBJ2-1
d_gene: TRBD2
v_gene: TRBV9

CDR3nt: TGTGCCAGCAGTCCGACAGGGACCTACGAGCAGTACTTC
CDR3aa: CASSPTGTYEQYF
abundance: .
j_gene: TRBJ2-7
d_gene: TRBD1
v_gene: TRBV27

CDR3nt: TGTGCCAGTAGTAGTCGGGCAGGGCCAGGCCTCTATGGCTACACCTTC
CDR3aa: CASSSRAGPGLYGYTF
abundance: .
j_gene: TRBJ1-2
d_gene: .
v_gene: TRBV19

CDR3nt: TGTGCCAGCAGCCTGATTCAGCGGGAGGGCGCAGATACGCAGTATTTT
CDR3aa: CASSLIQREGADTQYF
abundance: .
j_gene: TRBJ2-3
d_gene: TRBD2
v_gene: TRBV5-6

CDR3nt: TGTGCCAGCAGTTACTCGTCAAATACAGGGGTATGGAATCAGCCCCAGCATTTT
CDR3aa: CASSYSSNTGVWNQPQHF
abundance: .
j_gene: TRBJ1-5
d_gene: TRBD1
v_gene: TRBV6-2/TRBV6-3

CDR3nt: TGTGCCAGCAGCTTACAGGGCACAGATACGCAGTATTTT
CDR3aa: CASSLQGTDTQYF
abundance: .
j_gene: TRBJ2-3
d_gene: .
v_gene: TRBV7-3

CDR3nt: TGTGCCAGCAGTTCTCCAGGGGGCGTCGCCTTCGAGCAGTACTTC
CDR3aa: CASSSPGGVAFEQYF
abundance: .
j_gene: TRBJ2-7
d_gene: TRBD1
v_gene: TRBV27

CDR3nt: TGTGCCAGCAGTGAAGCCGGGACAGGCGGCTCTGAAGCTTTCTTT
CDR3aa: CASSEAGTGGSEAFF
abundance: .
j_gene: TRBJ1-1
d_gene: TRBD1
v_gene: TRBV2

CDR3nt: TGTGCCAGCAGCCTGGGGGTGGGACTAGGAACCGGGGAGCTGTTTTTT
CDR3aa: CASSLGVGLGTGELFF
abundance: .
j_gene: TRBJ2-2
d_gene: TRBD2
v_gene: TRBV9

CDR3nt: TGTGCCAGCAGTGAGGGTCTCCGGGGACAGGGTTTGGGGCCCCAGCATTTT
CDR3aa: CASSEGLRGQGLGPQHF
abundance: .
j_gene: TRBJ1-5
d_gene: TRBD1
v_gene: TRBV2